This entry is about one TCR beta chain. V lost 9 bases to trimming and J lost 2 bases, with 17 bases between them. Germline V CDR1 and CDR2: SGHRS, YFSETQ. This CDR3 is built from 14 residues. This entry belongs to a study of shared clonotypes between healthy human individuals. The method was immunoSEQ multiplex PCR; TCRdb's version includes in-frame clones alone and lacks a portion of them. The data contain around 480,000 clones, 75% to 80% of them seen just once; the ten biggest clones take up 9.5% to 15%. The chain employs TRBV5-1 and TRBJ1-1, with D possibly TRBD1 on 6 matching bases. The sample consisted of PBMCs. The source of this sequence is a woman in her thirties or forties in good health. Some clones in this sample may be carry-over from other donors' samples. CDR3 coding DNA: TGCGCCACCCGGGGGCTGGGGGGAAACACTGAAGCTTTCTTT. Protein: CATRGLGGNTEAFF.